The entry below gives a single TCR beta chain sequence along with its context. As yet, its antigen is unknown. The investigators reverse transcribed all of the isolated RNA, so they sequenced expressed TCRB transcripts. Profiling relied on immunoSEQ multiplex PCR, and the TCRdb table lists in-frame clones only, not all of them. The sample has roughly 150,000 clones, roughly 8% seen once. With 4 bases removed from V and 8 bases from J, the gap between germline ends came to 11 bases. Germline V gene lookup returns CDR1 KGHSH and CDR2 LQKENI. The CDR3 is 12 residues long. The record originates from a study of beta chain features in type 1 diabetes. General study findings and limits: For Type 1 diabetes patients, all four CD4+ subsets carried TCRB CDR3s that were moderately but significantly shorter. Patients showed naive, central memory and Treg TCRB repertoires that appeared more similar than those of healthy donors.

This TCR came from a man aged 18-30 years with type 1 diabetes. The sample consisted of central memory CD4+ T cells from blood. The genes are TRBV18 and TRBJ1-2; D is ambiguous. The CDR3 DNA follows: TGTGCCAGCTCACATGAGTTTGCGGGCTACACCTTC. It translates to CASSHEFAGYTF.